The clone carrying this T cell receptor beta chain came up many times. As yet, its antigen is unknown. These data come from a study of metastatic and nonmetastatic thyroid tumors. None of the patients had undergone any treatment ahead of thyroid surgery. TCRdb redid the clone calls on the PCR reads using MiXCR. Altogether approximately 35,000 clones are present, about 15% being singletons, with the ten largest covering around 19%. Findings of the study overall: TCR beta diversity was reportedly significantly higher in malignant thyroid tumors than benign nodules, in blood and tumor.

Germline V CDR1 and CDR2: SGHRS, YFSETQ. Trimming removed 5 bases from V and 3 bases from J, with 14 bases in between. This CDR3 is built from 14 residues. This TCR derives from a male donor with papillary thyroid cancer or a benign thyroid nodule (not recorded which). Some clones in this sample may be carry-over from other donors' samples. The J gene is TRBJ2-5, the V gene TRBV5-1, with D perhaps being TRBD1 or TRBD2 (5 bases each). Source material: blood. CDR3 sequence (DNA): TGCGCCAGCAGGCCGGGGCGGACCGAAGAGACCCAGTACTTC. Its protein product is CASRPGRTEETQYF.